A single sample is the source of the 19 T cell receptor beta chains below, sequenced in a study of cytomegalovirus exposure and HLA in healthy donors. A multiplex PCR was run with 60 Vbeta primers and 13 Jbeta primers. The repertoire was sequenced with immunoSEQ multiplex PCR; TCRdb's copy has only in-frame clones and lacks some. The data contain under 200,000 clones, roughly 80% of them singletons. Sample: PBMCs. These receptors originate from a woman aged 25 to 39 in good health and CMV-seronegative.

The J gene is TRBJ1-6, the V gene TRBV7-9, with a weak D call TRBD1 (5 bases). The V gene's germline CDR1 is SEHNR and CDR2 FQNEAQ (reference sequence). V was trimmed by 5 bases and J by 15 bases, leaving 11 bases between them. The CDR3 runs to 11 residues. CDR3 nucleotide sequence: TGTGCCAGCAGCGCAGGACATATCCTCCACTTT. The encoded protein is CASSAGHILHF.

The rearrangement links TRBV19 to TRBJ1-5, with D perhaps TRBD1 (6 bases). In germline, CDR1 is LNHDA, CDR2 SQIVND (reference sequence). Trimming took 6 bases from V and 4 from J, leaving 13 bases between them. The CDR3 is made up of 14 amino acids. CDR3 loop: CASRPGQINQPQHF. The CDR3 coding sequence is TGTGCCAGTAGGCCCGGACAGATTAATCAGCCCCAGCATTTT.

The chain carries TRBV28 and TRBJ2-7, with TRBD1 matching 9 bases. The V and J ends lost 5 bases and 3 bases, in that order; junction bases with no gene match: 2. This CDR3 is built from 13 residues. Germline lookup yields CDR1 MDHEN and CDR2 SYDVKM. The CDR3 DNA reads TGTGCCAGCAGTCGACAGGGGGGCTACGAGCAGTACTTC. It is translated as CASSRQGGYEQYF.

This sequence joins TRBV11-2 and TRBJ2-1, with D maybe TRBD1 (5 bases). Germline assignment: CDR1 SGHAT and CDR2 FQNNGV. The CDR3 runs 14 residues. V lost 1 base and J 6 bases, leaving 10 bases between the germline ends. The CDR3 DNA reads TGTGCCAGCAGCTTAGGAAGGGGTCTCAATGAGCAGTTCTTC. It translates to CASSLGRGLNEQFF.

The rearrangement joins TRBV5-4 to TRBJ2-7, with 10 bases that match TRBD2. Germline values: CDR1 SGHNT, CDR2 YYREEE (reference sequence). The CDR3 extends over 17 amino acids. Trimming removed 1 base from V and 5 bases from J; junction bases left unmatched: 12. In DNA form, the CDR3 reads TGTGCCAGCAGCTTGCGGGTAGCGGGGGGCCACGCCAACGAGCAGTACTTC. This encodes CASSLRVAGGHANEQYF.

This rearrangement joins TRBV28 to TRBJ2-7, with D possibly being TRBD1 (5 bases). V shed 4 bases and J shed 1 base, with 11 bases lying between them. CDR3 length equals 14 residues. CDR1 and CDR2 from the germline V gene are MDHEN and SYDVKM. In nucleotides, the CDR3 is TGTGCCAGCAGTTCCCCGACAGCTTCCTACGAGCAGTACTTC. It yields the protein CASSSPTASYEQYF.

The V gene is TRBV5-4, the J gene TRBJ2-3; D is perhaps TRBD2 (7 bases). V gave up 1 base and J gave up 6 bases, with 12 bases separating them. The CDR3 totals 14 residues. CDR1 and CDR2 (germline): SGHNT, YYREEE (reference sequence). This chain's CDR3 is CASSLRGAQDTQYF. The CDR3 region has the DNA TGTGCCAGCAGCTTGCGGGGGGCCCAGGATACGCAGTATTTT.

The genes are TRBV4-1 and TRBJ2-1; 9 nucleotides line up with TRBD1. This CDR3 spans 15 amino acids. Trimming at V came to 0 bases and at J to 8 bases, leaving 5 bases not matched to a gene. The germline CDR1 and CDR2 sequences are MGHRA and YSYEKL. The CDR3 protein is CASSQEWTGADEQFF. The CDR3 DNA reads TGCGCCAGCAGCCAAGAATGGACAGGGGCGGATGAGCAGTTCTTC.

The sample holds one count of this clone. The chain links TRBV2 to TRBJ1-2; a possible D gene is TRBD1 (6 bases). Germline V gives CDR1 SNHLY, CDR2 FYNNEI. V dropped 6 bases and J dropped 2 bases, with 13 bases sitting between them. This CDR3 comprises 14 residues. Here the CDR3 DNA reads TGTGCCAGCAGCGTACGGACAGTGAACTATGGCTACACCTTC. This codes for CASSVRTVNYGYTF.

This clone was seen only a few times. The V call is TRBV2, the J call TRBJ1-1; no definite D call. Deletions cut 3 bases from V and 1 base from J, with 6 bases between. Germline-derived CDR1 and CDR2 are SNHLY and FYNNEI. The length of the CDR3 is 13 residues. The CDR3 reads CASSDEGNTEAFF. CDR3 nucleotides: TGTGCCAGCAGTGACGAGGGGAACACTGAAGCTTTCTTT.

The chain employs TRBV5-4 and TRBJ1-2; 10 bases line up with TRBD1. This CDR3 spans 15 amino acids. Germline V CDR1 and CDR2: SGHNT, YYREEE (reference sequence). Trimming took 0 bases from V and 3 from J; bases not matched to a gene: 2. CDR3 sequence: CASSLGGQGDYGYTF. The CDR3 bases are TGTGCCAGCAGCTTGGGTGGACAGGGGGACTATGGCTACACCTTC.

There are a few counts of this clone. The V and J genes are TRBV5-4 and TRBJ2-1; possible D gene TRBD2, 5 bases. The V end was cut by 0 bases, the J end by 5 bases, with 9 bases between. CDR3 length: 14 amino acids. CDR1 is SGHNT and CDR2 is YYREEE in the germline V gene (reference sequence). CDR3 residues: CASSLDGLNNEQFF. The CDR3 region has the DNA TGTGCCAGCAGCTTGGACGGACTGAACAATGAGCAGTTCTTC.

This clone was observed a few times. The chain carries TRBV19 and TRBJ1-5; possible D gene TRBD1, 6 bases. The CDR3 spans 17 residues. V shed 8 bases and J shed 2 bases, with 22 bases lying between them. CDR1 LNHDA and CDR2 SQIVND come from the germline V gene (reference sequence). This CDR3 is CASRNPPGDRGNQPQHF. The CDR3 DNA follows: TGTGCCAGTCGGAATCCTCCAGGGGATAGGGGCAATCAGCCCCAGCATTTT.

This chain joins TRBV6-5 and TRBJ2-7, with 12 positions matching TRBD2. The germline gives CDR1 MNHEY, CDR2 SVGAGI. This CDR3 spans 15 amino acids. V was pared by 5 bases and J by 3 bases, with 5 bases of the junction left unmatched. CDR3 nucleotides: TGTGCCAGCAGTGGACTAGCGGGGACCTACTACGAGCAGTACTTC. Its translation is CASSGLAGTYYEQYF.

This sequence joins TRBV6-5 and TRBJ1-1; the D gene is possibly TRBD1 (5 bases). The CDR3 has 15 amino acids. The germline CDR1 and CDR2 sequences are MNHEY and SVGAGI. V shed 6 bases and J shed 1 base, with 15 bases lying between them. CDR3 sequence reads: CASSSGFGGNTEAFF. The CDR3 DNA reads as TGTGCCAGCAGCTCGGGGTTCGGGGGGAACACTGAAGCTTTCTTT.

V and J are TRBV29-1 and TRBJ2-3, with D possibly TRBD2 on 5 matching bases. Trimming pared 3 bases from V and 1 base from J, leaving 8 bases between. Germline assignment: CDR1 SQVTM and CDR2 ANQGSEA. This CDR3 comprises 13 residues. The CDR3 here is CSVDSRGTDTQYF. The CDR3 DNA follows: TGCAGCGTTGATTCGAGGGGCACAGATACGCAGTATTTT.

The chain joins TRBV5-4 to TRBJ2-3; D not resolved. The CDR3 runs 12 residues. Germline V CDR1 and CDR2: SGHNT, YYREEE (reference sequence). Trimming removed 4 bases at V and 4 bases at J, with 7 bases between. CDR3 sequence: CASSKESDTQYF. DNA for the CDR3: TGTGCCAGCAGCAAAGAGTCAGATACGCAGTATTTT.

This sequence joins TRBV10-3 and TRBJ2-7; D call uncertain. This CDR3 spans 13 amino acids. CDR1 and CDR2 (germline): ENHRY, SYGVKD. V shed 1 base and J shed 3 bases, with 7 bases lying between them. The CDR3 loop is CAISEWRSYEQYF. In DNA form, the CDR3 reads TGTGCCATCAGTGAGTGGCGGAGCTACGAGCAGTACTTC.

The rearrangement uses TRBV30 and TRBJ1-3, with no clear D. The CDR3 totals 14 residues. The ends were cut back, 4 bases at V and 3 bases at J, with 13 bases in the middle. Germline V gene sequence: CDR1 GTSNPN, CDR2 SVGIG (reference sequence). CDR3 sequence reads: CAWTRHGVGNTIYF. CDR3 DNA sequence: TGTGCCTGGACCCGCCATGGAGTTGGAAACACCATATATTTT.